The rows below give T cell receptor beta chains drawn from one sample of a study of T-cell memory formation after mild COVID-19. From the 5' RACE reads, TCRdb called clonotypes with MiXCR, one entry per CDR3 protein. In the table there are fewer than 650,000 distinct CDR3 sequences, roughly 20% of which are singletons. Sequencing was carried out using PBMCs or a T cell subset sorted from them (not recorded which). These receptors were obtained from an adult woman who had mild COVID-19 (a few samples of this study predate the infection). Cell type and time point are not known. Both conserved end residues are part of each CDR3. The D gene is left open where the match is weak. Size values are once, few and many counts, or a class for expanded clones, and some rows have none.

clone size	D gene	V gene	J gene	CDR3 DNA	CDR3 protein
.	.	TRBV18	TRBJ2-3	TGTGCCAGCTCCCCGGGGGCCCCGGCCCGCACAGATACGCAGTATTTT	CASSPGAPARTDTQYF
.	.	TRBV7-2	TRBJ1-1	TGTGCCAGCAGCTTACAAGCGGGTGTCACAGCTTTCTTT	CASSLQAGVTAFF
.	.	TRBV29-1	TRBJ2-3	TGCAGCGTCGCGGTGTCTAATGTAGATACGCAGTATTTT	CSVAVSNVDTQYF
.	.	TRBV14	TRBJ2-7	TGTGCCAGCAGCCAATTAGGCGACAGACCCTCCTACGAGCAGTACTTC	CASSQLGDRPSYEQYF
many	.	TRBV5-1	TRBJ2-3	TGCGCCAGCAGCTTGGGGACAGGCACAGATACGCAGTATTTT	CASSLGTGTDTQYF
.	TRBD1	TRBV3-1	TRBJ2-4	TGTGCCAGCAGCACATACGGGACAGGGGAAAACATTCAGTACTTC	CASSTYGTGENIQYF
few	.	TRBV7-9	TRBJ2-7	TGTGCCAGCAGCCCCCGGACACGCTACGAGCAGTACTTC	CASSPRTRYEQYF
few	TRBD1	TRBV12-3/TRBV12-4	TRBJ1-1	TGTGCCAGCGGGCAGGGGGCCGATTTTGGGGGTGAAGCTTTCTTT	CASGQGADFGGEAFF
.	.	TRBV25-1	TRBJ1-1	TGTGCCAGCAGTGACCCGGGGGAAGCTTTCTTT	CASSDPGEAFF
few	.	TRBV18	TRBJ1-5	TGTGCCAGCTCACTAGACAGTAACCCTAATCAGCCCCAGCATTTT	CASSLDSNPNQPQHF
.	.	TRBV27	TRBJ1-2	TGTGCCAGCAGTTTATCGGGACCTAACTATGGCTACACCTTC	CASSLSGPNYGYTF
.	.	TRBV29-1	TRBJ1-1	TGCAGCGCCCTGGACAGACTCATGAACACTGAAGCTTTCTTT	CSALDRLMNTEAFF
.	.	TRBV6-1	TRBJ1-5	TGTGCCAGCAGCAAGGTCGAGGGTCGGGGCAATCAGCCCCAGCATTTT	CASSKVEGRGNQPQHF
few	TRBD1	TRBV6-6	TRBJ1-2	TGTGCCAGCAGCAAGACAGGGGGCGGATCCCTTTATGGCTACACCTTC	CASSKTGGGSLYGYTF
few	.	TRBV5-5	TRBJ1-1	TGTGCCAGCAGCCGCTGGACACCGCCCTTTGACACTGAAGCTTTCTTT	CASSRWTPPFDTEAFF
.	TRBD1	TRBV5-1	TRBJ2-1	TGCGCCAGCAGCTTGACCCGGACAGGGTACAATGAGCAGTTCTTC	CASSLTRTGYNEQFF
.	TRBD2	TRBV20-1	TRBJ2-7	TGCAGTGCAAGGAGCGGGGGGGCCTCCTACGAGCAGTACTTC	CSARSGGASYEQYF
few	.	TRBV20-1	TRBJ2-1	TGCAGTGCTAGAGATCCCCTAGGGGGGGCCCAGCAGTTCTTC	CSARDPLGGAQQFF
.	.	TRBV24-1	TRBJ1-2	TGTGCCACCAGTGACGGCGGAAGAGACTATGGCTACACCTTC	CATSDGGRDYGYTF
few	.	TRBV4-1	TRBJ2-3	TGCGCCAGCAGCCAACTCCCCTCTCCAGGGGACGTCGATACGCAGTATTTT	CASSQLPSPGDVDTQYF
.	.	TRBV19	TRBJ1-2	TGTGCCAGTAGTACCTCGACGGGTAACTATGGCTACACCTTC	CASSTSTGNYGYTF
few	TRBD1	TRBV11-3	TRBJ2-7	TGTGCCAGCAGCTTAGCGGCAGGGGGCACCGAGCAGTACTTC	CASSLAAGGTEQYF
.	TRBD1	TRBV29-1	TRBJ1-5	TGCAGCGTCCTCGGGACAGGGGCCAGGGAGCCCCAGCATTTT	CSVLGTGAREPQHF
few	TRBD1	TRBV3-1	TRBJ1-5	TGTGCCAGCAGCCAAAGACAGGGACGCAATCAGCCCCAGCATTTT	CASSQRQGRNQPQHF
few	TRBD2	TRBV20-1	TRBJ2-5	TGCAGTGCTAGAGAGGCGGGAGTGGGTACGGCCCAGTACTTC	CSAREAGVGTAQYF
.	.	TRBV6-2/TRBV6-3	TRBJ2-1	TGTGCCAGCAGTTACCCGCGGCTAGCGCAAACCGTCAATGAGCAGTTCTTC	CASSYPRLAQTVNEQFF
.	.	TRBV20-1	TRBJ2-7	TGCAGTGCCCCCGCGGAAGGCCCCCGCGAGCAGTACTTC	CSAPAEGPREQYF
few	TRBD2	TRBV5-6	TRBJ2-3	TGTGCCAGCAGCTGGGGGGGCGTTAGCGGGGGCACAGATACGCAGTATTTT	CASSWGGVSGGTDTQYF
.	.	TRBV12-3/TRBV12-4	TRBJ2-7	TGTGCCAGCGGATCTACCGGGGGTTCCTACGAGCAGTACTTC	CASGSTGGSYEQYF
many	.	TRBV20-1	TRBJ1-3	TGCAGTGCTAGAGTGTCAGGTAGCTCTGGAAACACCATATATTTT	CSARVSGSSGNTIYF
few	.	TRBV15	TRBJ2-1	TGTGCCACCAGCAGAGGAGGGCCTCGCAATGAGCAGTTCTTC	CATSRGGPRNEQFF
few	TRBD1	TRBV29-1	TRBJ1-1	TGCAGCGGGGGACAGAAGAACACTGAAGCTTTCTTT	CSGGQKNTEAFF
few	.	TRBV5-1	TRBJ2-5	TGCGCCAGCAGCTCTCTCACGGGGGATCAAGAGACCCAGTACTTC	CASSSLTGDQETQYF
.	.	TRBV7-6	TRBJ2-2	TGTGCCAGCAGCGCCGGGGCGTTGAGCTACACCGGGGAGCTGTTTTTT	CASSAGALSYTGELFF
.	TRBD2	TRBV7-9	TRBJ2-1	TGTGCCAGCAGCTCTCAAACTAGCGGGTCGCGGGAGCAGTTCTTC	CASSSQTSGSREQFF
.	.	TRBV28	TRBJ1-5	TGTGCCAGCACTATACAGGGACTTAGCAATCAGCCCCAGCATTTT	CASTIQGLSNQPQHF
.	.	TRBV21-1	TRBJ1-6	TGTGCCAGCAGCAAAGAGCCCCCCGGGGCAGGGCATAATTCACCCCTCCACTTT	CASSKEPPGAGHNSPLHF
.	TRBD1	TRBV20-1	TRBJ2-7	TGCAGTGGAAGGACAGGGGGCTCCTACGAGCAGTACTTC	CSGRTGGSYEQYF
.	TRBD1	TRBV12-3/TRBV12-4	TRBJ2-7	TGTGCCAGCAGTGGACAGGTCTTCGAGCAGTACTTC	CASSGQVFEQYF
.	TRBD1	TRBV20-1	TRBJ2-3	TGCAGTGCTAGGCCTGACAGGGAAAGAACAGATACGCAGTATTTT	CSARPDRERTDTQYF
.	TRBD2	TRBV19	TRBJ2-3	TGTGCCAGTAGTTCAACGGGGCTAGCGGGAGGGGCAGATACGCAGTATTTT	CASSSTGLAGGADTQYF
few	.	TRBV7-6	TRBJ2-7	TGTGCCAGCAGCTTGGCTCACAGGTGGGGCTCCTACGAGCAGTACTTC	CASSLAHRWGSYEQYF
few	TRBD2	TRBV7-6	TRBJ2-1	TGTGCCAGCAGCTCCGCTGGGGGTGCGGGAGGGAGAGACAATGAGCAGTTCTTC	CASSSAGGAGGRDNEQFF
few	.	TRBV11-2	TRBJ2-5	TGTGCCAGCAGCCGGACGGGGGCAGAGACCCAGTACTTC	CASSRTGAETQYF
few	.	TRBV12-3/TRBV12-4	TRBJ1-1	TGTGCCAGCAGTTTGGGCCCTAGTTGGTGTTTCTTT	CASSLGPSWCFF
.	TRBD1	TRBV2	TRBJ2-7	TGTGCCAGCAATCTTGGGACAGGGATCTACGAGCAGTACTTC	CASNLGTGIYEQYF
many	TRBD1	TRBV15	TRBJ2-1	TGTGCCACCAGCAGGAGGGACAGGGGGCTATGGCGGGAGAACAATGAGCAGTTCTTC	CATSRRDRGLWRENNEQFF
.	.	TRBV18	TRBJ2-7	TGTGCCAGCTCCCAAGGACCGGTCTACGAGCAGTACTTC	CASSQGPVYEQYF
.	TRBD2	TRBV7-3	TRBJ2-1	TGTGCCAGCAGCTTAACTAGCGGGGGGGCCGTCAATGAGCAGTTCTTC	CASSLTSGGAVNEQFF
few	TRBD2	TRBV4-3	TRBJ2-3	TGCGCCAGCAGCGCCCAGGGGGAGCGGGAGGGCGCAGATACGCAGTATTTT	CASSAQGEREGADTQYF
.	TRBD2	TRBV20-1	TRBJ2-3	TGCAGTGCGAGACTAGCGGGAGATTTTGGGATAGATACGCAGTATTTT	CSARLAGDFGIDTQYF
.	TRBD2	TRBV19	TRBJ2-7	TGTGCCAGTAGTTCTAGGACTAGCGGTCCTGGGCCCTACGAGCAGTACTTC	CASSSRTSGPGPYEQYF
few	TRBD2	TRBV4-1	TRBJ2-7	TGCGCCAGCAGCCAATTTCTAGCGGGGTCCTACGAGCAGTACTTC	CASSQFLAGSYEQYF
.	.	TRBV7-9	TRBJ2-7	TGTGCCAGCAGTTCGGGGATCCAGTATATCTACGAGCAGTACTTC	CASSSGIQYIYEQYF
few	.	TRBV5-6	TRBJ1-2	TGTGCCAGCAGCAACGTAGGGGACAACTATGGCTACACCTTC	CASSNVGDNYGYTF
.	.	TRBV24-1	TRBJ2-1	TGTGCCACCAGTGATTTGCGGGGGGCCGCGAATGAGCAGTTCTTC	CATSDLRGAANEQFF
.	.	TRBV20-1	TRBJ1-2	TGCAGTGCTAGAGGGCAGCCAGGGGATAACTATGGCTACACCTTC	CSARGQPGDNYGYTF
.	.	TRBV14	TRBJ1-1	TGTGCCAGCAGCCGGGGACATATCATCTTGAACACTGAAGCTTTCTTT	CASSRGHIILNTEAFF
few	.	TRBV6-5	TRBJ2-7	TGTGCCAGCAGTTACCGATACCTACAGGAGCAGTACTTC	CASSYRYLQEQYF